This T cell receptor beta chain was observed in a study of pediatric ulcerative colitis. Study results and limitations: This repertoire reflects total lymphocytes rather than subpopulations like regulatory T cells. Ulcerative colitis patients shared more blood-rectal clones than controls. Rectal repertoires separated controls, mild-moderate and acute severe colitis.

Each sample received Survey-level depth of up to 500,000 reads. Repertoires were generated with immunoSEQ multiplex PCR, while TCRdb's copy carries only in-frame clones and drops some. The sample lists about 40,000 clones, over 70% seen once, with 7.5% to 9% in the top ten. Only a few counts were recorded for this clone. What it binds is not known. Trimming cost V 0 bases and J 6 bases, with 9 bases left between them. The CDR3 length is 13 residues. The germline gives CDR1 MNHNY, CDR2 SVGAGI (reference sequence). The rectum was sampled with one to two pinch biopsies at colonoscopy. The chain couples TRBV6-6 to TRBJ2-7; no clear D. Source material: gut tissue. The origin of this receptor is a boy aged 5-17 years with severe ulcerative colitis. The CDR3 DNA follows: TGTGCCAGCAGTTACTCGAAGGAGAGCGAGCAGTACTTC. This sequence encodes CASSYSKESEQYF.